The T cell receptor (beta chain) described here comes from a study of blood T cell repertoires in COVID-19. As processed by the authors: Researchers report that nucleated cell counts were estimated from reference gene primer amplification. Sequencing was performed with immunoSEQ multiplex PCR; in TCRdb, only in-frame clones are kept and a portion is missing. For V, J and clone size, that table is used; D and trimming come from the DNA. The table shows some 100,000 clones, with roughly 90% occurring only once. In germline, CDR1 is SNHLY, CDR2 FYNNEI. The CDR3 runs 14 residues. V was cut by 3 bases and J by 0 bases, with 6 bases left in between.

The sequencing input was peripheral blood. The chain carries TRBV2 and TRBJ1-5; D remains ambiguous. This TCR was recovered from a man aged 55 to 70 with acute or convalescent COVID-19. The DNA for the CDR3 is TGTGCCAGCAGTGACTTCTATAGCAATCAGCCCCAGCATTTT. Protein product: CASSDFYSNQPQHF.